A single sample is the source of the 7 T cell receptor beta chains below, sequenced in a study of OX40 agonist ivuxolimab in advanced cancers. Here immunoSEQ multiplex PCR was the method, and the copy in TCRdb shows in-frame clones only, minus some. This sample has under 90,000 clones, with about 86% found just once. Source: CD4+ or CD8+ T cells sorted from blood, taken in a trial of the OX40 agonist ivuxolimab. These TCRs come from an adult with an advanced solid tumor such as melanoma, head and neck, liver or kidney cancer.

Details on this clone: A junction boundary mismatches the germline segment, possibly from a read error. The rearrangement joins TRBV20-1 to TRBJ1-1; TRBD1 matches at 9 bases. CDR1 and CDR2 from the germline V gene are DFQATT and SNEGSKA (reference sequence). The CDR3 runs to 10 residues. The CDR3 loop reads CSASRQGDLF. The CDR3 DNA reads TGCAGTGCTAGTAGACAGGGGGATTTGTTT.

The CDR3 nucleotides read TGTGCCAGCAGCTTTAATAGCGGGGTGCTTCGCGAGCAGTACTTC. Its translation is CASSFNSGVLREQYF. The rearrangement joins TRBV5-4 to TRBJ2-7; 8 nucleotides match TRBD2. The CDR3 runs 15 residues. The V gene end was trimmed by 2 bases and the J gene end by 6 bases; junction bases not matched to a gene: 10. Germline V gives CDR1 SGHNT, CDR2 YYREEE (reference sequence).

The chain couples TRBV7-9 to TRBJ2-7; TRBD2 is a possible D gene (5 bases). Germline lookup yields CDR1 SEHNR and CDR2 FQNEAQ (reference sequence). V lost 4 bases and J 2 bases, leaving 12 bases between the germline ends. CDR3 length equals 14 residues. The CDR3 protein is CASSYKSGTYEQYF. CDR3 nucleotides: TGTGCCAGCAGCTATAAATCCGGGACCTACGAGCAGTACTTC.

CDR3 protein: CASSPRQGIDSPLHF. The CDR3 nucleotides read TGTGCCAGTAGTCCTAGACAGGGTATCGATTCACCCCTCCACTTT. This sequence joins TRBV19 and TRBJ1-6; TRBD1 agrees at 7 bases. CDR1 LNHDA and CDR2 SQIVND come from the germline V gene (reference sequence). The CDR3 totals 15 residues. V lost 5 bases, J lost 8 bases, and 9 bases stayed unmatched.

CDR3 region: CASSPATQETQYF. The CDR3, as DNA: TGTGCCAGCTCACCTGCCACCCAAGAGACCCAGTACTTC. V gene TRBV18 combines with J gene TRBJ2-5; D is ambiguous. Trimming removed 3 bases at V and 1 base at J, with 6 bases between. Germline loops: CDR1 KGHSH, CDR2 LQKENI. The CDR3 has 13 residues.

This sequence joins TRBV7-3 and TRBJ1-2; tentatively, D is TRBD1 (5 bases). CDR3 length equals 14 residues. Germline V CDR1 and CDR2: SGHTA, FQGTGA. V shed 5 bases and J shed 4 bases, with 14 bases lying between them. This chain's CDR3 is CASSPGREGYGYTF. CDR3 nucleotide sequence: TGTGCCAGCAGCCCCGGCAGGGAAGGCTATGGCTACACCTTC.

This rearrangement joins TRBV10-3 to TRBJ1-2, with D possibly matching TRBD1 (6 bases). From germline, CDR1 is ENHRY and CDR2 SYGVKD. V was clipped by 6 bases and J by 8 bases, with 19 bases between them. The CDR3 extends over 14 amino acids. CDR3 nucleotides: TGTGCCATCAGGGCCCTGGACAGCGAAGAAGGCTACACCTTC. Translation: CAIRALDSEEGYTF.